The 5 T cell receptor beta chains in this list originate from one sample, sequenced in a study of Ad26.COV2.S vaccination and SARS-CoV-2 variants. Treatment described: 15 to 20 received Ad26.COV2.S at low or high dose, single or two shots; five or six received placebo; per-sample allocation not given. Collection of the samples took place on day 63 after the first injection of vaccine or placebo. Produced via immunoSEQ multiplex PCR; TCRdb's table is partial and in-frame only. The sample shows 300,000 to 350,000 clones, 85% of them seen only once. The sample was peripheral blood, taken in a trial of Ad26.COV2.S vaccine versus placebo. The receptor set was obtained from a person aged 18-60 years who received the Ad26.COV2.S COVID-19 vaccine or a placebo.

This rearrangement joins TRBV28 to TRBJ1-2, with D hard to call. The CDR3 is 13 residues long. Looked up from germline, CDR1 is MDHEN and CDR2 is SYDVKM. Trimming removed 1 base at V and 7 bases at J, with 10 bases between. The CDR3 DNA follows: TGTGCCAGCAGTTTATCTAGAGGTAGTGGCTACACCTTC. Translation gives CASSLSRGSGYTF.

This rearrangement joins TRBV10-2 to TRBJ1-3; D ambiguous. The V gene's germline CDR1 is WSHSY and CDR2 SAAADI. The CDR3 runs to 14 residues. V lost 4 bases and J 6 bases, leaving 13 bases between the germline ends. The CDR3 region has the DNA TGCGCCAGCAGTGTAGGAGGGTCGGAAAACACCATATATTTT. It is translated as CASSVGGSENTIYF.

CDR3 protein: CASSRSTVARVTDTQYF. The CDR3 nucleotides read TGTGCCAGCAGCCGGTCCACCGTGGCAAGAGTCACAGATACGCAGTATTTT. The chain couples TRBV14 to TRBJ2-3; D gene unclear. CDR1 and CDR2 (germline): SGHDN, FVKESK. V was pared by 4 bases and J by 2 bases, with 19 bases between. This CDR3 comprises 17 residues.

The V call is TRBV7-9, the J call TRBJ2-5, with no clear D. Looked up from germline, CDR1 is SEHNR and CDR2 is FQNEAQ (reference sequence). Deletions cut 2 bases from V and 5 bases from J, with 6 bases between. The CDR3 sequence is 12 residues long. The chain's CDR3 is CASSLKSETQYF. Here the CDR3 DNA reads TGTGCCAGCAGCTTAAAGTCGGAGACCCAGTACTTC.

The J gene is TRBJ2-7, the V gene TRBV4-1; 9 bases fit TRBD2. V lost 1 base to trimming and J lost 2 bases; unmatched junction nucleotides: 6. The CDR3 has 16 residues. Germline lookup yields CDR1 MGHRA and CDR2 YSYEKL. The CDR3 DNA follows: TGCGCCAGCAGCCAAGGGAAGCGGGGGGTCCCCTACGAGCAGTACTTC. This sequence encodes CASSQGKRGVPYEQYF.